This T cell receptor (beta chain) was retrieved from a study of blood T cell repertoires in COVID-19. Study information: Some COVID-19 samples were acute and others convalescent; all came from the United States, Italy and Spain. Sample material is recorded as cDNA or gDNA derived from T cells, B-cell-depleted T cells, or PBMCs.

Methods used by the authors: Reference gene primer amplification yielded estimated nucleated cell counts. The repertoire was sequenced with immunoSEQ multiplex PCR; TCRdb's copy has only in-frame clones and lacks some. D and trimming were read from the DNA, whereas the V and J calls and clone size are those reported in that table. The sample includes 95,000 to 150,000 clones, about 80% of them seen just once. Trimming pared 4 bases from V and 1 base from J, leaving 17 bases between. This CDR3 has 16 residues. Germline assignment: CDR1 SGHNT and CDR2 YYREEE (reference sequence). Sequenced input: peripheral blood. This chain joins TRBV5-4 and TRBJ1-1, with TRBD1 as a possible D gene (6 bases). This receptor was obtained from a man between 40 and 49 years old with active or convalescent COVID-19. The CDR3 nucleotides read TGTGCCAGCAGCCAAGGGACAACTGTATGGAACACTGAAGCTTTCTTT. This translates into CASSQGTTVWNTEAFF.